Listed below are T cell receptor beta chains from one sample, sequenced in a study of control samples from healthy donors and cancer patients. Method: immunoSEQ multiplex PCR; TCRdb's copy keeps in-frame clones and lacks some. The sample gives some 130,000 clones, roughly 90% of which show up once; around 6% is in the top ten. Sequenced input: blood. The receptors stem from a man in his late teens or twenties in good health. Both conserved end residues are part of each CDR3.

J,V,CDR3
TRBJ1-4,TRBV5-1,CASSPQGGGEKLFF
TRBJ2-1,TRBV7-9,CASSLLAGSSYNEQFF
TRBJ2-7,TRBV19,CASSRSGGNEQYF
TRBJ2-5,TRBV27,CASRRTGTGETQYF
TRBJ2-7,TRBV18,CASSPPSGEQYF
TRBJ2-2,TRBV5-6,CASSWGQGANTGELFF
TRBJ1-4,TRBV23-1,CASPQHEGGAYF
TRBJ2-2,TRBV11-2,CASSLGQGWLAANTGELFF
TRBJ2-2,TRBV7-9,CASSRQTNTGELFF
TRBJ2-3,TRBV5-1,CASSLVALTSTDTQYF
TRBJ1-2,TRBV6-5,CASSPTSGEGYGYTF
TRBJ2-7,TRBV9,CASSVEIGEGRQYF
TRBJ2-1,TRBV10-3,CAISSSGGANNEQFF
TRBJ2-4,TRBV2,CASRPGLAKNIQYF
TRBJ1-1,TRBV6-1,CASSEETGGWTEAFF
TRBJ1-5,TRBV19,CASSIRADYSNQPQHF
TRBJ1-1,TRBV12-1,CASSSGGFAEVQAFF